This TCR beta chain was observed in a study of vaccination and CD4 T cells after COVID-19 (dated by TCRdb to between 2020 and 2023). As for the study more broadly: SARS-CoV-2 positivity had been established in the convalescent patients by nasal swab PCR, and mild disease was recorded in about 9 of these patients and severe disease in one. In the convalescent cohort there were six males and four females, among whom were two Hispanic individuals, seven Caucasians, two Asians and one multiracial person. Participants got two doses of the Pfizer-BioNTech BNT162b2 vaccine (n=8) or two doses of the Moderna mRNA-1273 vaccine (n=2). Post-COVID blood samples from convalescent patients were collected a median of about 110 days after diagnosis, with a range of about 35 to 161 days. Post-vaccine blood samples were collected a median of approximately 68 days after the second vaccine dose, ranging from roughly 13 to 250 days. For stimulating the cultures, overlapping spike peptide pools were used, derived from SARS-CoV-2 as well as from the common cold coronaviruses HCoV-NL63, HCoV-OC43 and HCoV-229E. Control cultures used a CEFX viral epitope pool as positive control, an HIV-1 Nef peptide pool as negative control, or no peptide. In roughly 11 COVID-19 convalescent patients and several infection-naive healthy vaccine recipients, the spike-specific CD4+ TCR repertoire before mRNA vaccination was compared with the repertoire after mRNA vaccination. Overall study outcomes, separate from this receptor: Although the median number of SARS-CoV-2-reactive clonotypes went up from fewer than 25 after infection to 38 after vaccination, the increase was not significant. Among the post-vaccine SARS-CoV-2-reactive clones in convalescent patients, a median approximately 86% showed up only after vaccination, which suggests vaccine-specific priming. Nearly all vaccine-specific clones in convalescent patients (304 of 307) were mono-reactive for SARS-CoV-2 spike rather than cross-reactive with common cold coronaviruses. The number of convalescent patients in the study was relatively small, and the study did not examine early timepoints following natural infection.

The treatment or condition label, read with the paper, signifies: approximately nine-day PBMC culture with coronavirus spike peptide pools or control peptides (ViraFEST assay). The ViraFEST assay was used in the study, in which antigen-specific T cells were expanded with peptide pools and expanded clonotypes were subsequently identified by TCR sequencing. The positive SARS-CoV-2 PCR tests of the convalescent patients were dated from March to December 2020, before the Alpha, Beta and Delta variants emerged in the United States. Each well held more than 1.5 million PBMCs cultured in IMDM containing about 5% human AB serum and roughly 9.7 IU/ml IL-2, with about 10 ug/ml peptide pools added. On days 3 and 7, half of the culture medium was replaced with fresh IL-2-containing medium. After about nine days of culture, CD4+ T cells were isolated by negative selection with the EasySep CD4+ T cell isolation kit. Ficoll-Paque Plus gradient centrifugation was used to isolate PBMCs from whole blood, and the isolated PBMCs were then either used fresh or cryopreserved at -140C. Culture conditions were generally each tested in triplicate wells.

For CDR1 and CDR2, the germline V gene (reference sequence) lists GTSNPN and SVGIG. The CDR3 holds 15 amino acids from the cysteine to the phenylalanine. The read is trimmed to its CDR3 DNA, 45 bases read in frame from base 1. V and J are trimmed by 3 bases and 5 bases, and the gene matches miss 9 bases of the junction. About this clonotype itself: Its antigen remains unidentified. No base quality values were provided; no much bigger clone lies one nucleotide off.

The method behind the library was PCR. DNA from cultured CD4+ T cells was subjected to TCR sequencing with the Oncomine TCR Beta short-read assay at the Johns Hopkins FTIC core. The QIAamp micro DNA kit was used to extract genomic DNA from the cultured CD4+ T cells. Oncomine TCR Beta libraries made from cultured CD4+ T cells were pooled using unique dual indexes and sequenced on an Illumina iSeq 100. Per the authors' processing: Non-productive sequences were filtered out, and CDR3s that did not start with C, did not end with F or W, or were shorter than 7 amino acids were discarded. The MANAFEST web application identified antigen-specific clonotypes by comparing peptide-stimulated wells against reference wells and other culture wells. To be called positive, a clone needed an FDR below 0.05, an odds ratio above 5, and a productive frequency above 0.1% in at least two of three replicate wells. A clonotype was classed as cross-reactive if the clonotype showed significant expansion both in SARS-CoV-2 spike wells and in at least one common cold coronavirus spike condition. Using R version 3.6.1, CDR3 homology was evaluated through Levenshtein distances (stringdist) along with unrooted phylogenetic trees (ape). Clones were called with MiXCR by TCRdb after fastp trimmed the public reads at Q25, and only in-frame beta chains were retained. Duplicate CDR3 protein sequences are folded into a single record with the most common DNA and genes. TCRdb, rather than the study authors, made the V and J calls. This sample is represented by 20,000 to 25,000 distinct CDR3 sequences; over 50% of them were singletons. Jointly, the top ten make up 3% to 4% of the sample.

The clonotype originates from a human donor who had recovered from COVID-19. The rearranged chain carries TRBV30 and TRBJ1-5; 8 of the junction bases match TRBD1. Sequencing was carried out using CD4+ T cells from blood, cultured in vitro. The CDR3 sequence is CAWSRPDRVHQPQHF. The DNA reads TGTGCCTGGAGCCGACCGGACAGGGTACATCAGCCCCAGCATTTT.